This TCR beta chain was sequenced for a study of metastatic and nonmetastatic thyroid tumors (dated by TCRdb to 2018 to 2021). About the study as a whole: Repertoires from peripheral blood and from tumor or nodule tissue samples of malignant and benign thyroid patients were compared.

Relative to germline, V is 9 bases shorter and J is 1 base shorter, with 16 bases between their ends. Taken from the germline V gene (reference sequence), the CDR1 and CDR2 loops are LNHDA and SQIVND. Measured from the cysteine to the phenylalanine, the CDR3 is 15 residues long. The retained sequence is limited to the CDR3, 45 bases, with the frame set at the first base. Results the study describes overall, beyond this receptor: In both blood and tumor samples, malignant tumors were reported to have significantly higher TCR beta diversity than benign nodules.

This clone showed up just a few times. Which antigen it targets is not known. It has no much larger one-base neighbor in the sample; base qualities were not kept. Receptor libraries were prepared by PCR. The sequencer listed for this sample is Illumina HiSeq 4000. High-throughput sequencing was used to profile the TCR beta-chain CDR3 region of each patient. The authors processed their data as follows. A classifier to discriminate distant-metastatic papillary thyroid cancer patients was built from CDR3 differences across clinicopathological groups. Repertoire diversity was assessed with the Shannon index, and tumor-blood repertoire similarity with the Morisita-Horn index. TCRdb trimmed public reads at Q25 via fastp, called clones via MiXCR and kept in-frame beta chains. The V and J calls, along with clone size, are taken from TCRdb and not from the paper's own processing. A total of 25,000 to 35,000 clones appear in this sample, roughly 29% of them only once. The ten largest clonotypes hold around 30% of the sample.

No patient had received any treatment before thyroid surgery. Using T-cell receptor beta sequencing, the researchers looked back retrospectively at clinical samples from patients, gathered between about 2011 and 2019. Sequencing was carried out using blood. The source is a female donor with papillary thyroid cancer or a benign thyroid nodule (not recorded which). Some clones in this sample may be carry-over from other donors' samples. The rearrangement combines TRBV19 with TRBJ1-5, with TRBD1 tentatively as D gene (6 bases match). The DNA sequence is given as TGTGCCAGCGATCGGGCGGGGGGCAGCAATCAGCCCCAGCATTTT. Translated, it gives CASDRAGGSNQPQHF.